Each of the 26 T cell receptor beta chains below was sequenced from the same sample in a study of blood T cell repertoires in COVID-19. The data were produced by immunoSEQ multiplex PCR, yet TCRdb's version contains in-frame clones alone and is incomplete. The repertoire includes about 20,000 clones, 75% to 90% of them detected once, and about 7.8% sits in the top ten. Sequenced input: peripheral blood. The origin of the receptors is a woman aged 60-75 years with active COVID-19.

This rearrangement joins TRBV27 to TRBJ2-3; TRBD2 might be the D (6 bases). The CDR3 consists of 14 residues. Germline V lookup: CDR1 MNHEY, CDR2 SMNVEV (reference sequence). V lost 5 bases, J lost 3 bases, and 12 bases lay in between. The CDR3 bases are TGTGCCAGCAGTCCGTCAGGGAGGACAGATACGCAGTATTTT. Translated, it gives CASSPSGRTDTQYF.

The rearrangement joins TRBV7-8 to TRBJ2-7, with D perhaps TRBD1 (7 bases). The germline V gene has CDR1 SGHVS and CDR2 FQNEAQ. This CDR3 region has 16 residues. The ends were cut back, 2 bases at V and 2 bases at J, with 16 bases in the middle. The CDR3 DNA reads TGTGCCAGCAGCTTAAGGGGGGCAGGGGGAACCTACGAGCAGTACTTC. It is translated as CASSLRGAGGTYEQYF. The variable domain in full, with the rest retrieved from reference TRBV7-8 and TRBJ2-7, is GAGVSQSPRYKVAKRGQDVALRCDPISGHVSLFWYQQALGQGPEFLTYFQNEAQLDKSGLPSDRFFAERPEGSVSTLKIQRTQQEDSAVYLCASSLRGAGGTYEQYFGPGTRLTVT.

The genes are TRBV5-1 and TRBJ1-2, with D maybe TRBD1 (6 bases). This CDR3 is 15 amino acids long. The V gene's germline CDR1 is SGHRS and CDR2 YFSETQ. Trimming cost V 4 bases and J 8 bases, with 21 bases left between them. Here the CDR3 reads CASSPDTGTRGGYTF. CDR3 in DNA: TGCGCCAGCAGCCCTGACACCGGGACCAGGGGCGGCTACACCTTC.

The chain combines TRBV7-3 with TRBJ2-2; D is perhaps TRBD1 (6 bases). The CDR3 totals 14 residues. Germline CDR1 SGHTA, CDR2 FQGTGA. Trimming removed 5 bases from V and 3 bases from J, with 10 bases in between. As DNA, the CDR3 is TGTGCCAGCAGCCGAGGGGGAGACACCGGGGAGCTGTTTTTT. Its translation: CASSRGGDTGELFF.

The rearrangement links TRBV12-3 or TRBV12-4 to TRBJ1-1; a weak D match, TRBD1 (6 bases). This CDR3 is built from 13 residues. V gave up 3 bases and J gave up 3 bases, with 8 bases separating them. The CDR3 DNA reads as TGTGCCAGCAGTTTCGGGGGGCACACTGAAGCTTTCTTT. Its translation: CASSFGGHTEAFF.

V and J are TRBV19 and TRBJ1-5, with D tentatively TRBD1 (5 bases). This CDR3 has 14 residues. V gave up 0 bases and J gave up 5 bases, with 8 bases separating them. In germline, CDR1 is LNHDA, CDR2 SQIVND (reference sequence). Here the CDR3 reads CASSIDQGDQPQHF. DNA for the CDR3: TGTGCCAGTAGTATAGATCAAGGGGATCAGCCCCAGCATTTT. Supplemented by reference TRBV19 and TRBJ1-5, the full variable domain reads DGGITQSPKYLFRKEGQNVTLSCEQNLNHDAMYWYRQDPGQGLRLIYYSQIVNDFQKGDIAEGYSVSREKKESFPLTVTSAQKNPTAFYLCASSIDQGDQPQHFGDGTRLSIL.

CDR3 region: CASSQADMGNMNTEAFF. The CDR3 region has the DNA TGCGCCAGCAGCCAAGCGGACATGGGGAACATGAACACTGAAGCTTTCTTT. This sequence joins TRBV4-1 and TRBJ1-1, with D maybe TRBD1 (5 bases). Trimming took off 1 base at V and 0 bases at J, with 15 bases between the two ends. CDR1 MGHRA and CDR2 YSYEKL come from the germline V gene. The CDR3 is made up of 17 amino acids.

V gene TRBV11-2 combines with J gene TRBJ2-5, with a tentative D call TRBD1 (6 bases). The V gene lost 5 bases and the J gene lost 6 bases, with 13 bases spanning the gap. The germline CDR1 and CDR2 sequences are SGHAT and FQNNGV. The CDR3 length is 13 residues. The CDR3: CASSLPGAQTQYF. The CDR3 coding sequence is TGTGCCAGCAGCCTCCCAGGGGCCCAGACCCAGTACTTC.

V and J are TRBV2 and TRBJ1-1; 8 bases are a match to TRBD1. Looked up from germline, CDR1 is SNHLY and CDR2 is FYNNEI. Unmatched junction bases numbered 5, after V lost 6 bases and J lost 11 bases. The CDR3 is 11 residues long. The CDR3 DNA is TGTGCCAGCAGCGATACAGGGGGGGCTTTCTTT. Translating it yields CASSDTGGAFF.

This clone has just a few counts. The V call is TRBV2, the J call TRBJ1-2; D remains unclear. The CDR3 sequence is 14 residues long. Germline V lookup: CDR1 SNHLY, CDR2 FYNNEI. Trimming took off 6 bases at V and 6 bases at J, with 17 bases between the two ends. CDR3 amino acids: CASSPSGVRNGYTF. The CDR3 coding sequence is TGTGCCAGCAGCCCGTCGGGTGTTCGGAATGGCTACACCTTC.

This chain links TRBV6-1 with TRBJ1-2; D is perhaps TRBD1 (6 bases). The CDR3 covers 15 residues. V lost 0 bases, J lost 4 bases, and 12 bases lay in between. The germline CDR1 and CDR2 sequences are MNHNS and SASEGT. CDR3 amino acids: CASSEAAGAPYGYTF. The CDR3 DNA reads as TGTGCCAGCAGTGAAGCTGCGGGGGCCCCCTATGGCTACACCTTC.

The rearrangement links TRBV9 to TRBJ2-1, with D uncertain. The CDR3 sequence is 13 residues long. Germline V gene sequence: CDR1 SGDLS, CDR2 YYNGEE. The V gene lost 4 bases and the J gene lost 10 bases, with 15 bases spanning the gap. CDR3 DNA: TGTGCCAGCAGCACCCTTCCGAGTCGAGAGCAGTTCTTC. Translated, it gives CASSTLPSREQFF.

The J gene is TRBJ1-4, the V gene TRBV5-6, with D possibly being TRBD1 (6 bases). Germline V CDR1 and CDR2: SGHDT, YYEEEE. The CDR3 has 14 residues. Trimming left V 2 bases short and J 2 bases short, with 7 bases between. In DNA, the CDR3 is TGTGCCAGCAGCTTTGGGGGCACTAATGAAAAACTGTTTTTT. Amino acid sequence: CASSFGGTNEKLFF.

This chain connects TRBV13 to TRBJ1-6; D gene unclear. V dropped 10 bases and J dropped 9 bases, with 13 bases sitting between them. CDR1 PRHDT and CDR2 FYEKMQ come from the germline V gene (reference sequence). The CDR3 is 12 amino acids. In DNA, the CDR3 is TGTGCCACCTCCTCTGGCGGTTCACCCCTCCACTTT. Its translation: CATSSGGSPLHF.

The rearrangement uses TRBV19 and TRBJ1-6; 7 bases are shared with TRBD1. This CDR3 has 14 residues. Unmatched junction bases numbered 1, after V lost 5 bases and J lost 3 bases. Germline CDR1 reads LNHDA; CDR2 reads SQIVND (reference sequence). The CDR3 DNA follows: TGTGCCAGTAGTGGGGACAGCTATAATTCACCCCTCCACTTT. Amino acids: CASSGDSYNSPLHF.

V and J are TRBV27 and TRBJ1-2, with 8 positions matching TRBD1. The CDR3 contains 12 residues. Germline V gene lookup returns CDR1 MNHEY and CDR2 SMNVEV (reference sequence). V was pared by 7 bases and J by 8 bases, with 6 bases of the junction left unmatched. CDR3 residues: CASTGTGGGYTF. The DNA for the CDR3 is TGTGCCAGCACCGGGACAGGCGGGGGCTACACCTTC.

CDR3 residues: CASSLGRSGGYNEQFF. CDR3 bases: TGTGCCAGCAGCTTAGGCCGAAGCGGGGGGTACAATGAGCAGTTCTTC. V and J are TRBV11-2 and TRBJ2-1; TRBD2 agrees at 9 bases. Germline trimming cut 1 base from V and 4 bases from J; bases unmatched to any gene: 5. The CDR3 contains 16 residues. Germline V gene sequence: CDR1 SGHAT, CDR2 FQNNGV. Together with reference TRBV11-2 and TRBJ2-1, the CDR3 gives the full variable domain: EAGVAQSPRYKIIEKRQSVAFWCNPISGHATLYWYQQILGQGPKLLIQFQNNGVVDDSQLPKDRFSAERLKGVDSTLKIQPAKLEDSAVYLCASSLGRSGGYNEQFFGPGTRLTVL.

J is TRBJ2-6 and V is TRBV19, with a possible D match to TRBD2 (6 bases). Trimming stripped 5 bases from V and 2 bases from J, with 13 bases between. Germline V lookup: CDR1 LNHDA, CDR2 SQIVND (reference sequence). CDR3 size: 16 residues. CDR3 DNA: TGTGCCAGTAGTGTCCGGGGGAACCCTGGGGCCAACGTCCTGACTTTC. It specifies CASSVRGNPGANVLTF.

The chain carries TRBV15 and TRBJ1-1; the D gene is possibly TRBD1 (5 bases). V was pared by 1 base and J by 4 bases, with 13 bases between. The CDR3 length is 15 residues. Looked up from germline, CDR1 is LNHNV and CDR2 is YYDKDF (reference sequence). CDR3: CATSRGRGGATEAFF. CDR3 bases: TGTGCCACCAGCAGAGGGCGGGGGGGTGCCACTGAAGCTTTCTTT.

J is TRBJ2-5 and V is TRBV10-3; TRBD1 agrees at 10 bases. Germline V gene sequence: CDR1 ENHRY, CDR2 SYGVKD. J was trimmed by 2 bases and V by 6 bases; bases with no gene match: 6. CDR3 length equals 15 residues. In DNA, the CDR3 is TGTGCCATCAGGAAGACAGGGGGCGTTCAAGAGACCCAGTACTTC. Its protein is CAIRKTGGVQETQYF.

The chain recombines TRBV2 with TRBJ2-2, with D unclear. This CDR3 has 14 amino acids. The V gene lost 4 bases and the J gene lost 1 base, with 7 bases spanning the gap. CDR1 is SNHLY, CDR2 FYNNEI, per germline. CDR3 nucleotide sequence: TGTGCCAGCAGTGTAGAGAGGAACACCGGGGAGCTGTTTTTT. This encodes CASSVERNTGELFF.

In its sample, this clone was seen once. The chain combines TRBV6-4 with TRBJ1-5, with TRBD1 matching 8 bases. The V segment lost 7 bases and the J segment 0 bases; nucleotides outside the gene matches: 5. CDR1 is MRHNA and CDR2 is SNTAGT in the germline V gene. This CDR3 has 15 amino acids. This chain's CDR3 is CASIRQGNSNQPQHF. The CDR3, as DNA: TGTGCCAGCATTCGACAGGGGAATAGCAATCAGCCCCAGCATTTT.

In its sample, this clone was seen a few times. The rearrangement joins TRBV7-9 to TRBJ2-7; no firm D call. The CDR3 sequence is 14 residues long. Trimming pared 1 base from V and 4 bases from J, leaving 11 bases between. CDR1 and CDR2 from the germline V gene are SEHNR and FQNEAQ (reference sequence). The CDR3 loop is CASSLGPPRYEQYF. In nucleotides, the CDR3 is TGTGCCAGCAGCTTAGGCCCTCCGCGGTACGAGCAGTACTTC.

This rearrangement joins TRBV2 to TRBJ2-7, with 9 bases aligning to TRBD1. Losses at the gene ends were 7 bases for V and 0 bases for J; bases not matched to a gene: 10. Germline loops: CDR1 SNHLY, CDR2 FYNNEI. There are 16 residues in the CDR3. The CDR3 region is CASTPTGGSFSYEQYF. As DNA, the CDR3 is TGTGCCAGCACTCCGACAGGGGGAAGCTTCTCCTACGAGCAGTACTTC. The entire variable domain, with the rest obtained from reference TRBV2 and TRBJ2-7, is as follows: EPEVTQTPSHQVTQMGQEVILRCVPISNHLYFYWYRQILGQKVEFLVSFYNNEISEKSEIFDDQFSVERPDGSNFTLKIRSTKLEDSAMYFCASTPTGGSFSYEQYFGPGTRLTVT.

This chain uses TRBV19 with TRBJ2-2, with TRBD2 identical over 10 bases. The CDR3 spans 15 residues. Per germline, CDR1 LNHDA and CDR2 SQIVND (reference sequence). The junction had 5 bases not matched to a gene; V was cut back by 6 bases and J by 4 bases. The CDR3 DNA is TGTGCCAGTAGGCCTACTAGCGGGGCCACCGGGGAGCTGTTTTTT. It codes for CASRPTSGATGELFF.

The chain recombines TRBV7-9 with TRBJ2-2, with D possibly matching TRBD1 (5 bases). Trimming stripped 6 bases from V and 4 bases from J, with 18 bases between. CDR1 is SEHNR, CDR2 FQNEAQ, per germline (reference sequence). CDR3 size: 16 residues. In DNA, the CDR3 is TGTGCCAGCAGACTACGGGTAGGGGTAGGCACCGGGGAGCTGTTTTTT. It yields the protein CASRLRVGVGTGELFF.